A single sample gave rise to the 21 T cell receptor beta chains below, sequenced in a study of cytotoxic CD8 clonotypes in ibrutinib-treated CLL. TCRdb's table, derived via immunoSEQ multiplex PCR, lists solely in-frame clones and lacks some. Of about 140,000 clones listed, roughly 90% are singletons. Sample: PBMCs, taken after 12 months of ibrutinib treatment. The receptors were sampled from a human donor with chronic lymphocytic leukemia.

This chain uses TRBV7-2 with TRBJ1-3; D not certain. The CDR3 contains 13 residues. Per the germline V gene, CDR1 is SGHTA and CDR2 is FQGNSA. Trimming stripped 5 bases from V and 3 bases from J, with 8 bases between. Written as DNA, the CDR3 is TGTGCCAGCAGCCCAATAGGTGGAAACACCATATATTTT. Protein sequence: CASSPIGGNTIYF.

The chain is built from TRBV15 and TRBJ1-1; D is ambiguous. The CDR3 runs 15 residues. V shed 3 bases and J shed 1 base, with 12 bases lying between them. The germline CDR1 and CDR2 sequences are LNHNV and YYDKDF (reference sequence). For the CDR3, the DNA is TGTGCCACCAGCAGCAGCAGAACCGCGAACACTGAAGCTTTCTTT. Amino acid sequence: CATSSSRTANTEAFF.

V is TRBV28 and J is TRBJ1-2; the D gene is possibly TRBD1 (5 bases). The V gene lost 5 bases and the J gene lost 7 bases, with 17 bases spanning the gap. The CDR3 sequence is 14 residues long. From germline, CDR1 is MDHEN and CDR2 SYDVKM. The CDR3 nucleotides are TGTGCCAGCAGTATACGGGACCCATGGGCTGGCTACACCTTC. The encoded protein is CASSIRDPWAGYTF.

The chain joins TRBV5-1 to TRBJ2-3, with 8 nucleotides matching TRBD2. Germline lookup yields CDR1 SGHRS and CDR2 YFSETQ. V shed 2 bases, J shed 3 bases, and the junction held 5 bases outside the gene matches. CDR3 length: 15 amino acids. The CDR3 here is CASSLGTSETDTQYF. CDR3 sequence (DNA): TGCGCCAGCAGCTTAGGGACTAGTGAAACAGATACGCAGTATTTT.

The chain links TRBV19 to TRBJ1-1, with D maybe TRBD1 (6 bases). The CDR3 spans 13 residues. CDR1 and CDR2 from the germline V gene are LNHDA and SQIVND (reference sequence). V gave up 1 base and J gave up 4 bases, with 7 bases separating them. DNA for the CDR3: TGTGCCAGTAGTATAGTCAGGGGCACTGAAGCTTTCTTT. This encodes CASSIVRGTEAFF.

This rearrangement joins TRBV9 to TRBJ2-5; 9 nucleotides match TRBD1. The V segment lost 8 bases and the J segment 5 bases; nucleotides outside the gene matches: 10. Germline values: CDR1 SGDLS, CDR2 YYNGEE. The CDR3 extends over 14 amino acids. CDR3 nucleotides: TGTGCCAGTTCCGGACAGGGGATTTGGGAGACCCAGTACTTC. Encoded protein: CASSGQGIWETQYF.

J is TRBJ2-5 and V is TRBV29-1; D is unclear. The DNA end is a closer match to TRBJ2-7, so the J assignment may be wrong. The CDR3 runs 13 residues. Germline CDR1 and CDR2: SQVTM and ANQGSEA. CDR3 region: CSVESGNSYEQYF. The CDR3 nucleotides read TGCAGCGTTGAATCTGGCAACTCCTACGAGCAGTACTTC.

V and J are TRBV18 and TRBJ2-3; the D gene could be TRBD1 or TRBD2 (5 bases each). Trimming took 3 bases from V and 3 from J, leaving 10 bases between them. The CDR3 consists of 14 residues. Germline V gene lookup returns CDR1 KGHSH and CDR2 LQKENI. CDR3 region: CASSPQRGTDTQYF. The DNA for the CDR3 is TGTGCCAGCTCACCGCAGAGGGGTACAGATACGCAGTATTTT.

This chain connects TRBV7-2 to TRBJ2-7; 9 bases line up with TRBD1. Germline CDR1 reads SGHTA; CDR2 reads FQGNSA. J gave up 3 bases and V 5 bases, and 8 bases lay outside the gene matches. The length of the CDR3 is 15 residues. The CDR3 nucleotides read TGTGCCAGCAGCCCGGGACAGGGAACTAGCTACGAGCAGTACTTC. Its protein is CASSPGQGTSYEQYF. Combining the CDR3 with reference TRBV7-2 and TRBJ2-7 gives the whole variable domain GAGVSQSPSNKVTEKGKDVELRCDPISGHTALYWYRQSLGQGLEFLIYFQGNSAPDKSGLPSDRFSAERTGGSVSTLTIQRTQQEDSAVYLCASSPGQGTSYEQYFGPGTRLTVT.

The chain employs TRBV27 and TRBJ2-7, with 11 bases matching TRBD1. Germline V gives CDR1 MNHEY, CDR2 SMNVEV (reference sequence). This CDR3 is 15 amino acids long. Trimming removed 3 bases from V and 2 bases from J; junction bases left unmatched: 3. In DNA, the CDR3 is TGTGCCAGCAGTTTCCGGACAGGGGGCCCCTACGAGCAGTACTTC. Protein sequence: CASSFRTGGPYEQYF.

This chain connects TRBV14 to TRBJ2-2; 8 bases align to TRBD2. Per germline, CDR1 SGHDN and CDR2 FVKESK. The length of the CDR3 is 17 residues. The V gene end was trimmed by 2 bases and the J gene end by 4 bases; junction bases not matched to a gene: 9. CDR3 in amino acids: CASSQPVSGSFTGELFF. The CDR3 nucleotides are TGTGCCAGCAGCCAACCCGTGAGCGGGAGTTTCACCGGGGAGCTGTTTTTT.

The chain has TRBV7-9 and TRBJ2-1; D is unresolved. Germline CDR1 reads SEHNR; CDR2 reads FQNEAQ (reference sequence). The CDR3 sequence is 16 residues long. The V gene lost 1 base and the J gene lost 4 bases, with 14 bases spanning the gap. In nucleotides, the CDR3 is TGTGCCAGCAGCTTAGTTAATGTGGTGACTTACAATGAGCAGTTCTTC. Protein: CASSLVNVVTYNEQFF.

This sequence joins TRBV27 and TRBJ2-7, with 8 bases fitting TRBD1. The V segment lost 5 bases and the J segment 2 bases; nucleotides outside the gene matches: 14. The CDR3 runs 17 residues. CDR1 and CDR2 from the germline V gene are MNHEY and SMNVEV (reference sequence). In DNA form, the CDR3 reads TGTGCCAGCAGTCGGACCCCCCTGACAGGGGTGACCTACGAGCAGTACTTC. Protein product: CASSRTPLTGVTYEQYF.

The chain employs TRBV27 and TRBJ1-2, with D unclear. The ends were cut back, 6 bases at V and 4 bases at J, with 18 bases in the middle. The CDR3 extends over 15 amino acids. Germline assignment: CDR1 MNHEY and CDR2 SMNVEV (reference sequence). The CDR3 nucleotides read TGTGCCAGCAGCCCCAAGGGAGGCAGTGTCTATGGCTACACCTTC. This sequence encodes CASSPKGGSVYGYTF.

The chain links TRBV27 to TRBJ1-6; TRBD1 is a possible D gene (5 bases). Germline V gene lookup returns CDR1 MNHEY and CDR2 SMNVEV (reference sequence). V lost 2 bases to trimming and J lost 3 bases, with 17 bases between them. The CDR3 covers 18 residues. CDR3 sequence: CASSLLRGVDSYNSPLHF. The CDR3 nucleotides are TGTGCCAGCAGTTTACTTCGAGGAGTTGACAGCTATAATTCACCCCTCCACTTT.

This clone was observed a single time. J is TRBJ1-1 and V is TRBV2; tentatively, D is TRBD1 (6 bases). Germline V gene data show CDR1 as SNHLY and CDR2 as FYNNEI. V shed 4 bases and J shed 2 bases, with 17 bases lying between them. The CDR3 contains 16 residues. In nucleotides, the CDR3 is TGTGCCAGCAGTGCTTCGGACAGATCTTTTAACACTGAAGCTTTCTTT. It encodes CASSASDRSFNTEAFF. Drawing the rest from reference TRBV2 and TRBJ1-1, the complete variable domain is EPEVTQTPSHQVTQMGQEVILRCVPISNHLYFYWYRQILGQKVEFLVSFYNNEISEKSEIFDDQFSVERPDGSNFTLKIRSTKLEDSAMYFCASSASDRSFNTEAFFGQGTRLTVV.

The sample holds one count of this clone. This chain uses TRBV19 with TRBJ2-2, with 8 bases matching TRBD1. Germline V CDR1 and CDR2: LNHDA, SQIVND (reference sequence). The CDR3 has 17 amino acids. V was clipped by 2 bases and J by 6 bases; unmatched bases: 11. CDR3 protein: CASSITAARGRSGELFF. The CDR3, as DNA: TGTGCCAGTAGTATAACGGCGGCCAGGGGGCGGTCCGGGGAGCTGTTTTTT.

The genes are TRBV4-1 and TRBJ2-1; no firm D call. CDR3 length: 17 amino acids. Trimming pared 2 bases from V and 0 bases from J, leaving 14 bases between. Germline loops: CDR1 MGHRA, CDR2 YSYEKL. The CDR3: CASSQSPEAISYNEQFF. The CDR3 DNA sequence: TGCGCCAGCAGCCAATCCCCCGAGGCTATCTCCTACAATGAGCAGTTCTTC.

V is TRBV7-3 and J is TRBJ2-2, with 9 bases that match TRBD1. From germline, CDR1 is SGHTA and CDR2 FQGTGA. J gave up 4 bases and V 6 bases, and 3 bases lay outside the gene matches. This CDR3 has 14 residues. The CDR3 is CASRRTGATGELFF. The CDR3 DNA reads TGTGCCAGCAGGCGGACAGGGGCCACCGGGGAGCTGTTTTTT.

The chain couples TRBV5-1 to TRBJ2-2; TRBD2 aligns across 10 bases. The CDR3 consists of 16 residues. Germline V gene data show CDR1 as SGHRS and CDR2 as YFSETQ. Trimming took 2 bases from V and 6 from J; bases not matched to a gene: 7. For the CDR3, the DNA is TGCGCCAGCAGCTTCGGGGCTAGCGGGAGTCCCGGGGAGCTGTTTTTT. Translated, it gives CASSFGASGSPGELFF. Based on the CDR3 plus reference TRBV5-1 and TRBJ2-2, the full variable domain is KAGVTQTPRYLIKTRGQQVTLSCSPISGHRSVSWYQQTPGQGLQFLFEYFSETQRNKGNFPGRFSGRQFSNSRSEMNVSTLELGDSALYLCASSFGASGSPGELFFGEGSRLTVL.

This chain's CDR3 is CASSPRQGIYEQYF. The CDR3 DNA reads as TGTGCCAGCAGCCCAAGACAGGGTATCTACGAGCAGTACTTC. V usage is TRBV7-6 and J usage is TRBJ2-7, with 7 bases that match TRBD1. CDR3 size: 14 residues. CDR1 and CDR2 from the germline V gene are SGHVS and FNYEAQ. V lost 5 bases, J lost 3 bases, and 7 bases stayed unmatched.